This TCR beta chain was identified during a study of blood T cell repertoires in COVID-19. As for the study in general: The United States, Italy and Spain provided the acute and convalescent COVID-19 samples. PBMCs, B-cell-depleted T cells, or T cells were the source of the cDNA or gDNA that made up the material.

Patients at the Seattle site were enrolled during active infection and followed longitudinally. V lost 3 bases to trimming and J lost 0 bases; unmatched junction nucleotides: 12. Germline V gene data show CDR1 as SGHDN and CDR2 as FVKESK. The CDR3 consists of 19 residues. As processed by the authors: Amplification of reference gene primers provided the estimated nucleated cell counts. Measured with immunoSEQ multiplex PCR; TCRdb has only the in-frame clones, and not every one. That table furnishes V, J and clone size, whereas the DNA furnished D and trimming. The table shows 250,000 or so clones, with roughly 90% occurring only once.

The receptor was isolated from a woman aged 60-75 years with COVID-19, enrolled during active disease. The chain joins TRBV14 to TRBJ2-1, with TRBD2 identical over 9 bases. The source material was peripheral blood. CDR3 in DNA: TGTGCCAGCAGCCACTTATACTCTAAGCGGGGGGCCTCCTACAATGAGCAGTTCTTC. Protein sequence: CASSHLYSKRGASYNEQFF.